This note documents a single T cell receptor (beta chain) sequence. The sample belongs to a study of blood T cell repertoires in COVID-19. As for the study in general: The United States, Italy and Spain supplied acute and convalescent COVID-19 samples. In each case, the material was cDNA or gDNA derived from T cells, B-cell-depleted T cells, or PBMCs.

Source study methods: Estimated nucleated cell counts came from reference gene primer amplification. Data came from immunoSEQ multiplex PCR; TCRdb stores just in-frame clones and leaves some out. The D gene and trimming were derived from the DNA, and the V and J assignments and clone size from that table. The table lists about 310,000 clones, about 87% of them singletons. Material for sequencing was PBMCs or T cells enriched from blood (not recorded which). The sequence was collected from a woman under 30 who had recovered from COVID-19.

The CDR3 spells CASSEIVDSSYGYTF. The CDR3 DNA follows: TGTGCCAGCAGTGAAATCGTAGACAGCTCCTATGGCTACACCTTC. J is TRBJ1-2 and V is TRBV2; weak D call: TRBD1 (5 bases). In germline, CDR1 is SNHLY, CDR2 FYNNEI. The germline V and J ends were trimmed by 2 bases and 4 bases, with 14 bases remaining between them. The CDR3 is 15 amino acids.